This passage covers 15 T cell receptor beta chains from one sample sequenced in a study of cytomegalovirus exposure and HLA in healthy donors. The PCR was carried out with 60 Vbeta primers and 13 Jbeta primers. The repertoire was sequenced with immunoSEQ multiplex PCR; TCRdb's copy has only in-frame clones and lacks some. The data hold fewer than 200,000 clones, with around 80% observed a single time. The sample comprised PBMCs. These receptor sequences come from a woman younger than 45 in good health and CMV-seronegative.

The count of this clone is one. The rearrangement joins TRBV28 to TRBJ2-1; D not certain. V lost 2 bases and J lost 2, with 10 bases in between. The CDR3 loop spans 15 amino acids. Germline V lookup: CDR1 MDHEN, CDR2 SYDVKM. CDR3 nucleotide sequence: TGTGCCAGCAGTTTACCTGGGCCAGCCTACAATGAGCAGTTCTTC. It codes for CASSLPGPAYNEQFF. Together with reference TRBV28 and TRBJ2-1, the CDR3 gives the full variable domain: DVKVTQSSRYLVKRTGEKVFLECVQDMDHENMFWYRQDPGLGLRLIYFSYDVKMKEKGDIPEGYSVSREKKERFSLILESASTNQTSMYLCASSLPGPAYNEQFFGPGTRLTVL.

The V call is TRBV27, the J call TRBJ2-1, with 8 bases identical to TRBD2. Germline values: CDR1 MNHEY, CDR2 SMNVEV (reference sequence). CDR3 length: 16 residues. With V trimmed by 3 bases and J by 9 bases, 13 bases remained unmatched. Written as DNA, the CDR3 is TGTGCCAGCAGTTTCCAACCCTTCGGGGGGGGGATTGAGCAGTTCTTC. Residues: CASSFQPFGGGIEQFF.

The chain links TRBV6-1 to TRBJ2-7; 8 positions agree with TRBD1. The CDR3 loop spans 13 amino acids. Trimming at V came to 8 bases and at J to 4 bases, leaving 7 bases not matched to a gene. Germline assignment: CDR1 MNHNS and CDR2 SASEGT. In DNA form, the CDR3 reads TGTGCCAGCGGCAGGGGGCTTAGTTACGAGCAGTACTTC. It yields the protein CASGRGLSYEQYF.

The gene calls are TRBV7-2 and TRBJ1-5, with 7 bases lining up with TRBD1. Germline CDR1 reads SGHTA; CDR2 reads FQGNSA. The junction had 5 bases not matched to a gene; V was cut back by 9 bases and J by 6 bases. CDR3 length: 12 amino acids. Here the CDR3 DNA reads TGTGCCAGTGACAGGGAAGGTCAGCCCCAGCATTTT. This sequence encodes CASDREGQPQHF. The whole variable domain, filled in from reference TRBV7-2 and TRBJ1-5, reads GAGVSQSPSNKVTEKGKDVELRCDPISGHTALYWYRQSLGQGLEFLIYFQGNSAPDKSGLPSDRFSAERTGGSVSTLTIQRTQQEDSAVYLCASDREGQPQHFGDGTRLSIL.

The gene calls are TRBV19 and TRBJ2-1, with 8 bases matching TRBD1. The CDR3 length is 15 residues. The junction had 4 bases not matched to a gene; V was cut back by 3 bases and J by 3 bases. From germline, CDR1 is LNHDA and CDR2 SQIVND (reference sequence). The CDR3 bases are TGTGCCAGTAGTATCGGAACAGGGGGCTACAATGAGCAGTTCTTC. It is translated as CASSIGTGGYNEQFF.

The chain carries TRBV15 and TRBJ2-3, with 12 nucleotides matching TRBD1. The ends lost 1 base at V and 3 bases at J; junction bases unmatched: 5. The CDR3 is 17 residues long. Germline V lookup: CDR1 LNHNV, CDR2 YYDKDF (reference sequence). The CDR3 nucleotides are TGTGCCACCAGCAGAGGGGGGACAGGGGGCGCGACAGATACGCAGTATTTT. This encodes CATSRGGTGGATDTQYF.

The chain joins TRBV21-1 to TRBJ2-1; the table names TRBD2, a call not compared with the DNA. TRBV21-1 is marked as a pseudogene. CDR3 size: 14 residues. CDR3: CASSMVSGYNEQFF. The DNA for the CDR3 is TGTGCCAGCAGCATGGTATCCGGCTACAATGAGCAGTTCTTC.

V is TRBV5-1 and J is TRBJ1-2, with TRBD1 matching 7 bases. The ends lost 1 base at V and 2 bases at J; junction bases unmatched: 8. The CDR3 sequence is 16 residues long. Germline values: CDR1 SGHRS, CDR2 YFSETQ. For the CDR3, the DNA is TGCGCCAGCAGCTTGCTCGCAGGGGGTCGCAACTATGGCTACACCTTC. Encoded protein: CASSLLAGGRNYGYTF.

The gene calls are TRBV29-1 and TRBJ2-5, with 7 bases lining up with TRBD1. The J call may be in error: the DNA end matches TRBJ2-7 better. The CDR3 is made up of 18 amino acids. CDR1 SQVTM and CDR2 ANQGSEA come from the germline V gene. CDR3 in DNA: TGCAGCGTTGAAGATTCCGGCGACAGGGCGCTTTTAATCTACGAGCAGTACTTC. Translated, it gives CSVEDSGDRALLIYEQYF.

This clone was seen a single time. V and J are TRBV6-5 and TRBJ2-5; the D gene is possibly TRBD1 (5 bases). Trimming shortened V by 7 bases and J by 0 bases, and 9 bases separated the two germline ends. CDR3 size: 13 residues. Germline CDR1 and CDR2: MNHEY and SVGAGI. In DNA, the CDR3 is TGTGCCAGCACGATAGGGGACCAAGAGACCCAGTACTTC. It encodes CASTIGDQETQYF.

This clone was detected a few times. V is TRBV29-1 and J is TRBJ1-4; 8 bases map to TRBD1. CDR1 is SQVTM and CDR2 is ANQGSEA in the germline V gene. The CDR3 length is 13 residues. After removal of 6 bases from V and 3 bases from J, the junction contained 3 bases not matched to a gene. The CDR3 reads CSVQTGANEKLFF. The CDR3 bases are TGCAGCGTCCAGACAGGGGCTAATGAAAAACTGTTTTTT.

This clone was seen a handful of times. J is TRBJ2-1 and V is TRBV27; TRBD2 aligns across 12 bases. Germline V gives CDR1 MNHEY, CDR2 SMNVEV (reference sequence). Trimming took 6 bases from V and 9 from J; bases not matched to a gene: 6. This CDR3 region has 14 residues. Here the CDR3 reads CASSNRLAGAEQFF. Written as DNA, the CDR3 is TGTGCCAGCAGCAACCGACTAGCGGGAGCTGAGCAGTTCTTC.

This sequence joins TRBV5-1 and TRBJ2-5; 11 nucleotides match TRBD2. V lost 2 bases to trimming and J lost 3 bases; unmatched junction nucleotides: 0. CDR3 length equals 14 residues. Germline V gene data show CDR1 as SGHRS and CDR2 as YFSETQ. The CDR3 sequence: CASSFSGGEETQYF. CDR3 DNA: TGCGCCAGCAGCTTTAGCGGGGGGGAAGAGACCCAGTACTTC.

The rearrangement uses TRBV15 and TRBJ2-4, with TRBD1 matching over 7 bases. Germline V CDR1 and CDR2: LNHNV, YYDKDF (reference sequence). Losses at the gene ends were 2 bases for V and 5 bases for J; bases not matched to a gene: 15. The CDR3 has 18 residues. DNA for the CDR3: TGTGCCACCAGCAGATCGAAGGTGGCAGGGGGACGGGAAAACATTCAGTACTTC. This encodes CATSRSKVAGGRENIQYF.

This chain links TRBV2 with TRBJ1-1; D is uncertain. V lost 7 bases and J 0 bases, leaving 30 bases between the germline ends. The CDR3 extends over 20 amino acids. CDR1 SNHLY and CDR2 FYNNEI come from the germline V gene. The CDR3 here is CASNGQASHMGLNMNTEAFF. The CDR3 bases are TGTGCCAGCAATGGGCAGGCTTCCCACATGGGCCTTAACATGAACACTGAAGCTTTCTTT.